This T cell receptor (beta chain) came from a study of vaccination and CD4 T cells after COVID-19. Study details: It was a median roughly 100 days after diagnosis, with a range of 35 to 161, that post-COVID samples were drawn.

CDR3 size: 13 residues. The ends were cut back, 3 bases at V and 4 bases at J, with 7 bases in the middle. Per germline, CDR1 DFQATT and CDR2 SNEGSKA (reference sequence). Note on this clonotype: Its specificity is unknown.

Treatment indicated: approximately nine-day PBMC culture with coronavirus spike peptide pools or control peptides (ViraFEST assay). The assay that was used to sequence DNA from cultured CD4+ T cells was the Oncomine TCR Beta short-read assay. TCRdb re-derived calls from the PCR reads in MiXCR, one entry per CDR3 protein. The sample yields 13,000 to 15,000 distinct CDR3 sequences, about 51% seen once. Sequenced input: CD4+ T cells from blood, cultured in vitro. The TCR originated in a human donor who had recovered from COVID-19. The chain carries TRBV20-1 and TRBJ2-6, with D tentatively TRBD2 (6 bases). The CDR3 coding sequence is TGCAGTGCTAGGGCGGGGGGGGCCAACGTCCTGACTTTC. Amino acid sequence: CSARAGGANVLTF.